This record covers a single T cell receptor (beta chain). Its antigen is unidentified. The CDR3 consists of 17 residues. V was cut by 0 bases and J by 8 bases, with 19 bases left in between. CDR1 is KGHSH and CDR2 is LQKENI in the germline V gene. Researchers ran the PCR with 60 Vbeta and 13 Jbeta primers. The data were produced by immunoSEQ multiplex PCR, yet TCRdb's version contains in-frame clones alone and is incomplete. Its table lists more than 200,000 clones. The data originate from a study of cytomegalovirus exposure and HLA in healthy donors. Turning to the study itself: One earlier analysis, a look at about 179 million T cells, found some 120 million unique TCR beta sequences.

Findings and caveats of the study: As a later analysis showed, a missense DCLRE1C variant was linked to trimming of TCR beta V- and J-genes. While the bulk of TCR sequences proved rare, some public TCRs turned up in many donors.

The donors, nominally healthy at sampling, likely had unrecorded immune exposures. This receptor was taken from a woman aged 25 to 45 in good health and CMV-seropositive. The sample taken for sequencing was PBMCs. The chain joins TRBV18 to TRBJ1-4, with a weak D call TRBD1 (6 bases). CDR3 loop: CASSPPTGAVRHEKLFF. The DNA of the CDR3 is TGTGCCAGCTCACCACCGACAGGTGCGGTTCGACACGAAAAACTGTTTTTT.